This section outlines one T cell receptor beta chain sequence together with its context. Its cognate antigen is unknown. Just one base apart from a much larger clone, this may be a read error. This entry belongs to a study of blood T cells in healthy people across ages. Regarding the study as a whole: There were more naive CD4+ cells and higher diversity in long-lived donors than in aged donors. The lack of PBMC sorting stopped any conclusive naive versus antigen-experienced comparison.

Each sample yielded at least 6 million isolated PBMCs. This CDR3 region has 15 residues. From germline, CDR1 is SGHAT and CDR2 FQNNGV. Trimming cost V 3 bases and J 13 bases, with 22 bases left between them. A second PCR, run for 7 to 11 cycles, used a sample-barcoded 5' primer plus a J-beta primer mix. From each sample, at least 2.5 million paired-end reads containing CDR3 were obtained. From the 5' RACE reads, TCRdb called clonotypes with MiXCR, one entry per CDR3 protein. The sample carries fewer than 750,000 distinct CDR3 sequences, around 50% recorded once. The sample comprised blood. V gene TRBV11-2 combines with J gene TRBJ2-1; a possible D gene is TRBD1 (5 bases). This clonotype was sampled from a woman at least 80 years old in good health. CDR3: CASSFGFGREETQFF. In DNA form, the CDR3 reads TGTGCCAGCAGCTTCGGATTTGGCAGGGAAGAGACCCAGTTCTTC.